This T cell receptor beta chain was documented in a study of blood T cells in healthy people across ages. Next came a second PCR, run for about 7 to 12 cycles, which used a sample-barcoded 5' primer along with a J-beta primer mix. TCRdb reanalysed the 5' RACE reads using MiXCR and keeps one entry per CDR3 protein. The top ten clones hold roughly 7% of a sample with about 1.4 million distinct CDR3 sequences, approximately 59% of them seen once. Trimming stripped 5 bases from V and 5 bases from J, with 15 bases between. Germline-derived CDR1 and CDR2 are MDHEN and SYDVKM. The CDR3 spans 14 residues. Sequenced sample: blood. The TCR originated in a man younger than 35 in good health. The gene calls are TRBV28 and TRBJ1-1; the D gene is possibly TRBD1 (5 bases). CDR3 sequence: CASSVHQGGTEAFF. CDR3 coding DNA: TGTGCCAGCAGTGTACACCAGGGAGGAACTGAAGCTTTCTTT.